The entry below gives a single T cell receptor (beta chain) sequence along with its context. At one end, the junction sequence differs from germline, possibly due to a read error. The source of the sample is a study of CD8 T cells in Susac syndrome. The length of the CDR3 is 12 residues. Germline CDR1 GTSNPN, CDR2 SVGIG (reference sequence). Roughly 0.45 to 1 ug RNA was reverse transcribed with random hexamers. The authors amplified TCR beta CDR3 across 54 Vbeta and 13 Jbeta using immunoSEQ multiplex PCR. MiXCR, run by TCRdb on the immunoSEQ multiplex PCR reads, gives a single entry per CDR3 protein. The sample holds roughly 200,000 distinct CDR3 sequences, about 95% seen once. TCR beta was sequenced from blood CD8+ and CD4+ T cells.

This TCR was sampled from a human donor in good health. The chain joins TRBV30 to TRBJ2-7, with D tentatively TRBD1 or TRBD2 (5 bases each). The sequenced sample consisted of CD4+ T cells from PBMCs. CDR3: CVWSEGLGEQYF. The CDR3 DNA sequence: TGTGTCTGGAGTGAGGGGCTGGGGGAGCAGTACTTC.